Presented here are 21 T cell receptor beta chains from one specimen sequenced in a study of blood T cell repertoires in COVID-19. Sequencing used immunoSEQ multiplex PCR; TCRdb keeps in-frame clones, though not all of them. Among roughly 26,000 clones listed, 75% to 90% were seen once. What was sequenced was peripheral blood. These receptors were collected from a human donor with active COVID-19. The donor label of this sample is uncertain.

CDR3 region: CASSDRDRGLTEAFF. DNA of the CDR3: TGCGCCAGCAGCGACCGGGACAGGGGGCTTACTGAAGCTTTCTTT. The V gene is TRBV5-1, the J gene TRBJ1-1; TRBD1 aligns across 12 bases. V lost 4 bases, J lost 5 bases, and 6 bases stayed unmatched. There are 15 residues in the CDR3. Germline assignment: CDR1 SGHRS and CDR2 YFSETQ.

CDR3 in amino acids: CASSRQSGEQYF. Written as DNA, the CDR3 is TGTGCCAGCAGCCGACAAAGTGGCGAGCAGTACTTC. V and J are TRBV7-2 and TRBJ2-7; D gene ambiguous. The CDR3 consists of 12 residues. Germline V lookup: CDR1 SGHTA, CDR2 FQGNSA. Trimming removed 5 bases at V and 6 bases at J, with 11 bases between.

This sequence joins TRBV5-1 and TRBJ2-5; TRBD1 agrees at 8 bases. CDR3 size: 22 residues. The germline V gene encodes CDR1 SGHRS and CDR2 YFSETQ. Trimming removed 0 bases from V and 2 bases from J; junction bases left unmatched: 24. The CDR3 DNA is TGCGCCAGCAGCTTGGGAAGGGGTCTCAGGGGGCTCACGATTAATAGGCAAGAGACCCAGTACTTC. Translated, it gives CASSLGRGLRGLTINRQETQYF.

The V call is TRBV6-5, the J call TRBJ1-1, with D perhaps TRBD1 (5 bases). CDR1 is MNHEY, CDR2 SVGAGI, per germline. The CDR3 extends over 15 amino acids. The V and J ends lost 7 bases and 0 bases respectively, with 15 bases between them. The DNA of the CDR3 is TGTGCCAGCAAAAACTTCCCGACAGTGAACACTGAAGCTTTCTTT. Amino acid sequence: CASKNFPTVNTEAFF.

V gene TRBV3-1 (or the pseudogene TRBV3-2) combines with J gene TRBJ2-7; the D gene is possibly TRBD2 (6 bases). The ends were cut back, 4 bases at V and 1 base at J, with 11 bases in the middle. Germline V gene lookup returns CDR1 LGHDT and CDR2 YNNKEL (reference sequence). This CDR3 has 14 residues. The CDR3 protein is CASSRRDSSYEQYF. Written as DNA, the CDR3 is TGTGCCAGCAGCCGACGGGACTCTTCCTACGAGCAGTACTTC.

This chain links TRBV18 with TRBJ1-1; 7 bases are shared with TRBD1. The length of the CDR3 is 15 residues. CDR1 and CDR2 from the germline V gene are KGHSH and LQKENI. V shed 3 bases, J shed 0 bases, and the junction held 4 bases outside the gene matches. CDR3 DNA: TGTGCCAGCTCACCCGGGACAGAGATGAACACTGAAGCTTTCTTT. Protein product: CASSPGTEMNTEAFF.

V usage is TRBV19 and J usage is TRBJ2-2; TRBD1 aligns across 8 bases. CDR3 length: 14 residues. The germline V gene has CDR1 LNHDA and CDR2 SQIVND (reference sequence). V lost 5 bases, J lost 6 bases, and 5 bases stayed unmatched. CDR3 DNA: TGTGCCAGTAGTCCCAGGGGGCTCGCCGGGGAGCTGTTTTTT. This sequence encodes CASSPRGLAGELFF. Filled out from reference TRBV19 and TRBJ2-2, the complete variable domain reads DGGITQSPKYLFRKEGQNVTLSCEQNLNHDAMYWYRQDPGQGLRLIYYSQIVNDFQKGDIAEGYSVSREKKESFPLTVTSAQKNPTAFYLCASSPRGLAGELFFGEGSRLTVL.

This clone is termed medium-sized. The chain uses TRBV6-6 and TRBJ1-1; the match to TRBD1 covers 7 bases. V shed 6 bases, J shed 0 bases, and the junction held 4 bases outside the gene matches. CDR3 length: 14 amino acids. Germline lookup yields CDR1 MNHNY and CDR2 SVGAGI (reference sequence). DNA for the CDR3: TGTGCCAGCAGCCCGACAGGGATGAACACTGAAGCTTTCTTT. Encoded protein: CASSPTGMNTEAFF.

The chain employs TRBV7-3 and TRBJ2-5; D is ambiguous. CDR3 size: 13 residues. Trimming pared 5 bases from V and 1 base from J, leaving 8 bases between. Germline loops: CDR1 SGHTA, CDR2 FQGTGA. The CDR3 sequence: CASSVQIQETQYF. The DNA for the CDR3 is TGTGCCAGCAGCGTACAGATCCAAGAGACCCAGTACTTC.

The chain is built from TRBV19 and TRBJ2-3; 7 bases are shared with TRBD2. Per the germline V gene, CDR1 is LNHDA and CDR2 is SQIVND (reference sequence). V shed 2 bases and J 2 bases; nucleotides not matched to a gene: 7. The CDR3 runs 16 residues. The CDR3 bases are TGTGCCAGTAGTATATTTGCTAGCGGTCTCACAGATACGCAGTATTTT. Protein: CASSIFASGLTDTQYF. The full variable domain, completed using reference TRBV19 and TRBJ2-3, is DGGITQSPKYLFRKEGQNVTLSCEQNLNHDAMYWYRQDPGQGLRLIYYSQIVNDFQKGDIAEGYSVSREKKESFPLTVTSAQKNPTAFYLCASSIFASGLTDTQYFGPGTRLTVL.

The rearrangement joins TRBV15 to TRBJ2-7; 7 bases fit TRBD1. Germline loops: CDR1 LNHNV, CDR2 YYDKDF (reference sequence). V shed 0 bases, J shed 4 bases, and the junction held 3 bases outside the gene matches. The CDR3 is 14 residues long. CDR3 DNA: TGTGCCACCAGCAGAGAGGGGACAGAATACGAGCAGTACTTC. It is translated as CATSREGTEYEQYF.

This rearrangement joins TRBV11-3 to TRBJ2-7, with D possibly TRBD2 on 6 matching bases. There are 13 residues in the CDR3. CDR1 and CDR2 (germline): SGHNT, YENEEA. The ends were cut back, 1 base at V and 7 bases at J, with 11 bases in the middle. CDR3 protein: CASSLAGVGEQYF. CDR3 nucleotides: TGTGCCAGCAGCTTAGCGGGAGTGGGTGAGCAGTACTTC.

This clone is a singleton in its sample. The rearrangement joins TRBV23-1 to TRBJ2-7; 7 bases align to TRBD2. Being an ORF, TRBV23-1 has a function that is uncertain. V lost 9 bases, J lost 2 bases, and 10 bases stayed unmatched. The CDR3 extends over 14 amino acids. CDR3 in amino acids: CASPPERGTYEQYF. CDR3 DNA: TGCGCCAGTCCGCCGGAGCGGGGTACCTACGAGCAGTACTTC.

The chain is built from TRBV27 and TRBJ1-4; D remains ambiguous. Germline V gene sequence: CDR1 MNHEY, CDR2 SMNVEV (reference sequence). The CDR3 totals 14 residues. V lost 6 bases and J lost 0, with 8 bases in between. The CDR3 spells CASSPTATNEKLFF. The CDR3 DNA sequence: TGTGCCAGCAGCCCGACTGCAACTAATGAAAAACTGTTTTTT.

This CDR3 reads CASRLPGDRVYGYTF. In nucleotides, the CDR3 is TGTGCCAGTAGATTGCCCGGAGACAGGGTATATGGCTACACCTTC. The chain carries TRBV19 and TRBJ1-2; 7 nucleotides agree with TRBD1. After removal of 6 bases from V and 5 bases from J, the junction contained 12 bases not matched to a gene. The CDR3 sequence is 15 residues long. Germline V lookup: CDR1 LNHDA, CDR2 SQIVND (reference sequence).

The V call is TRBV12-3 or TRBV12-4, the J call TRBJ2-2; D is uncertain. This CDR3 has 11 residues. Trimming removed 4 bases at V and 15 bases at J, with 12 bases between. CDR3 nucleotide sequence: TGTGCCAGCAGTTCAATATACGAGGTGTTTTTT. Translated, it gives CASSSIYEVFF.

This clone was observed a few times. J is TRBJ2-7 and V is TRBV19; 7 positions agree with TRBD2. Trimming took 5 bases from V and 8 from J; bases not matched to a gene: 9. The CDR3 covers 13 residues. Germline V CDR1 and CDR2: LNHDA, SQIVND (reference sequence). CDR3 residues: CASSPPGTNQQYF. For the CDR3, the DNA is TGTGCCAGTAGTCCGCCCGGGACTAACCAGCAGTACTTC.

J is TRBJ1-2 and V is TRBV9; D is ambiguous. CDR3 length: 13 amino acids. CDR1 is SGDLS, CDR2 YYNGEE, per germline. Trimming took off 0 bases at V and 7 bases at J, with 10 bases between the two ends. The CDR3 reads CASSVAAGGGYTF. For the CDR3, the DNA is TGTGCCAGCAGCGTAGCGGCTGGCGGTGGCTACACCTTC. Based on the CDR3 plus reference TRBV9 and TRBJ1-2, the full variable domain is DSGVTQTPKHLITATGQRVTLRCSPRSGDLSVYWYQQSLDQGLQFLIQYYNGEERAKGNILERFSAQQFPDLHSELNLSSLELGDSALYFCASSVAAGGGYTFGSGTRLTVV.

The chain combines TRBV29-1 with TRBJ2-7; D possibly corresponds to TRBD2 (7 bases). Germline loops: CDR1 SQVTM, CDR2 ANQGSEA. The CDR3 runs to 13 residues. Trimming took 6 bases from V and 2 from J, leaving 14 bases between them. The CDR3, as DNA: TGCAGCGTAAAGGGGGACTATACCTACGAGCAGTACTTC. This encodes CSVKGDYTYEQYF.

This clone was found a few times. V and J are TRBV10-2 and TRBJ2-7, with TRBD2 as a possible D gene (5 bases). Germline assignment: CDR1 WSHSY and CDR2 SAAADI. Trimming pared 2 bases from V and 2 bases from J, leaving 7 bases between. The CDR3 has 13 residues. CDR3 region: CASSEGGPYEQYF. The CDR3 region has the DNA TGCGCCAGCAGTGAGGGAGGCCCCTACGAGCAGTACTTC.

The chain carries TRBV2 and TRBJ2-7; the D gene is possibly TRBD2 (7 bases). Germline CDR1 reads SNHLY; CDR2 reads FYNNEI. Trimming pared 6 bases from V and 0 bases from J, leaving 12 bases between. This CDR3 has 14 residues. CDR3: CASRGGRGSYEQYF. CDR3 nucleotide sequence: TGTGCCAGCAGAGGGGGGAGGGGCTCCTACGAGCAGTACTTC.